A selection of T cell receptor beta chains follows, all from one sample in a study of blood T cell repertoires in COVID-19. Produced via immunoSEQ multiplex PCR; TCRdb's table is partial and in-frame only. The sample records tens of thousands of clones, 85% to 90% being singletons. The sample taken for sequencing was peripheral blood. The origin of the receptors is a woman aged 80 or older with active or convalescent COVID-19. CDR3s include the opening cysteine and the closing phenylalanine or tryptophan. A D gene is named only where the DNA matches it firmly. Some rows have no size entry. The others give once, few or many, or a class for an expanded clone.

>.|TRBD1|16|TRBJ2-3|TRBV5-8
TGTGCCAGCAGCTTCAACAGGGGGCGCGTTGATGATACGCAGTATTTT
CASSFNRGRVDDTQYF
>.|TRBD1|13|TRBJ2-7|TRBV28
TGTGCCAGCAACCCGGGACAGAACAACGAGCAGTACTTC
CASNPGQNNEQYF
>.|.|15|TRBJ2-1|TRBV9
TGTGCCAGCAGCGTAGCGGGCAGCGGATACAATGAGCAGTTCTTC
CASSVAGSGYNEQFF
>.|TRBD2|15|TRBJ2-5|TRBV15
TGTGCCACGAAAAACCTAGCGGGGGGCCAAGAGACCCAGTACTTC
CATKNLAGGQETQYF
>.|.|15|TRBJ1-2|TRBV19
TGTGCCAGTAGTATCACCAGGGTCGGAACGAAGGGCTACACCTTC
CASSITRVGTKGYTF
>once|TRBD1|15|TRBJ1-2|TRBV4-3
TGCGCCAGCAGCCAGGACGGACAGGGTAACTATGGCTACACCTTC
CASSQDGQGNYGYTF
>.|TRBD2|16|TRBJ2-5|TRBV7-2
TGTGCCAGCAGCTTTGTAGGACTAGCGGGAGAAGAGACCCAGTACTTC
CASSFVGLAGEETQYF
>.|TRBD2|14|TRBJ2-1|TRBV7-3
TGTGCCAGTTCGACTAGCGGTTCTTACAATGAGCAGTTCTTC
CASSTSGSYNEQFF
>.|.|13|TRBJ2-1|TRBV5-1
TGCGCCAGCAGCTTGTCTCTTGGGGGGTCGCAGTTCTTC
CASSLSLGGSQFF
>.|TRBD2|16|TRBJ2-7|TRBV5-4
TGTGCCAGCAGCTTGGCCGCGATAGCGGGCTCCTACGAGCAGTACTTC
CASSLAAIAGSYEQYF
>.|TRBD1|20|TRBJ1-5|TRBV6-2/TRBV6-3
TGTGCCAGCAGTTACCCGACCGGTGGGACAGGGCCATATAGCAATCAGCCCCAGCATTTT
CASSYPTGGTGPYSNQPQHF
>.|TRBD1|16|TRBJ2-1|TRBV6-6
TGTGCCAGCAATCGATTCGGACAGGGGTCTCCCAATGAGCAGTTCTTC
CASNRFGQGSPNEQFF
>.|TRBD1|13|TRBJ1-2|TRBV28
TGTGCCAGCATGACAGGGGTTGTCTATGGCTACACCTTC
CASMTGVVYGYTF
>.|TRBD1|14|TRBJ2-7|TRBV28
TGTGCCAGCACCTTGACAGGGTTCCCCTACGAGCAGTACTTC
CASTLTGFPYEQYF
>.|.|15|TRBJ2-7|TRBV6-2/TRBV6-3
TGTGCCAGCAGTTACCCATGGACAGACTCCTACGAGCAGTACTTC
CASSYPWTDSYEQYF
>.|TRBD1|17|TRBJ1-4|TRBV4-1
TGCGCCAGCAGCCAAGGGTCCCAGGGGGCAACTAATGAAAAACTGTTTTTT
CASSQGSQGATNEKLFF
>once|TRBD1|12|TRBJ2-2|TRBV10-3
TGTGCCATCAGCTCCGGGACAGACGAGCTGTTTTTT
CAISSGTDELFF
>few|TRBD2|12|TRBJ2-7|TRBV19
TGTGCCAGTAGTGGGAGGGTTGCCGAGCAGTACTTC
CASSGRVAEQYF
>.|.|17|TRBJ1-5|TRBV28
TGTGCCAGCAGTTTTAGGACAGACTTTTATAGCAATCAGCCCCAGCATTTT
CASSFRTDFYSNQPQHF